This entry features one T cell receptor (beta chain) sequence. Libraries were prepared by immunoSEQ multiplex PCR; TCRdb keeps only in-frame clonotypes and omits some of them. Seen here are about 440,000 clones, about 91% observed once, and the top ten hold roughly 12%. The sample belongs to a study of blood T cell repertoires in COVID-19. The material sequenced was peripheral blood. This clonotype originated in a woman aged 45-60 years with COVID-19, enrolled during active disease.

CDR3 residues: CATFGGWFTDTQYF. The CDR3 DNA is TGTGCCACCTTCGGAGGGTGGTTCACAGATACGCAGTATTTT. The chain uses TRBV6-6 and TRBJ2-3; D may be TRBD2 (6 bases). V was cut by 10 bases and J by 2 bases, with 16 bases left in between. CDR3 length equals 14 residues. Germline CDR1 is MNHNY and CDR2 is SVGAGI (reference sequence).